This T cell receptor beta chain was profiled in a study of T cell repertoires in ileal Crohn's disease. On the study more broadly: All patients had surgery for stricturing (about 60%) or penetrating (approximately 39%) disease. Findings and limits, study-wide: Compared with non-smokers, active smokers at surgery showed more clonal expansions.

Each sample's TCRB immunosequencing used about 0.5 micrograms of biopsy DNA. The repertoire was sequenced with immunoSEQ multiplex PCR; TCRdb's copy has only in-frame clones and lacks some. The sample records more than 60,000 clones, about 88% being singletons. Time point of the sample: neoterminal ileum biopsy at postoperative endoscopy, about 6 months after surgery. Eligibility required adulthood, ileal or ileocolonic Crohn's disease and indicated ileocolonic resection. Of note for this clone: Its specificity is unknown.

Trimming removed 6 bases from V and 8 bases from J; junction bases left unmatched: 6. Looked up from germline, CDR1 is SGHTA and CDR2 is FQGNSA. The CDR3 is 13 amino acids. V is TRBV7-2 and J is TRBJ1-4; 7 nucleotides match TRBD1. The material sequenced was ileal tissue. The source is an adult with Crohn's disease. CDR3 loop: CASSLRGMEKLFF. The CDR3, as DNA: TGTGCCAGCAGTCTCAGGGGGATGGAAAAACTGTTTTTT. Supplemented by reference TRBV7-2 and TRBJ1-4, the full variable domain reads GAGVSQSPSNKVTEKGKDVELRCDPISGHTALYWYRQSLGQGLEFLIYFQGNSAPDKSGLPSDRFSAERTGGSVSTLTIQRTQQEDSAVYLCASSLRGMEKLFFGSGTQLSVL.